A single TCR beta chain is shown here with its context. There is no known antigen for this receptor. Per-nucleotide qualities are absent, and no much larger clonotype sits a single base away. These data belong to a study of T-cell memory formation after mild COVID-19 (dated by TCRdb to the early 2020s). Turning to the overall study: Most TCR sequence clusters were specific to one of the two donors. Longitudinal TCRalpha and TCRbeta repertoire sequencing tracked T-cell clones expanding and contracting after mild COVID-19 in a couple of donors. Two young, previously healthy adult volunteers, one female and one male, were included in the cohort.

Data came from an Illumina NovaSeq 6000. cDNA libraries for TCRalpha and TCRbeta were prepared by 5'RACE using constant-segment primers, with sample barcodes and unique molecular identifiers added. RNA was extracted from every sample with Trizol reagent. Amplification of the libraries took two PCR steps, and the second step added a second sample barcode plus Illumina TruSeq adapters. Sequencing of libraries was performed on an Illumina NovaSeq with 2 x 150 bp paired-end reads. The study's processing was this. With migec v1.2.7, reads were demultiplexed and then collapsed into UMI-guided consensus sequences. Using mixcr v2.1.11, the UMI consensuses were aligned to TRA and TRB V and J templates and assembled into clonotypes. Expanded or contracted clonotypes were those called significant by both edgeR and NoisET, with noise models trained on biological replicates. For edgeR calls, the cutoffs were a false discovery rate-adjusted p below 0.01 and a log2 fold-change threshold of 1. As an exploratory analysis of dynamics, PCA with hierarchical clustering was applied to max-normalized trajectories of the 1000 most abundant clonotypes. Separately sequenced CD4+ and CD8+ repertoires were used to assign the CD4 or CD8 phenotype of responding clones. The public reads were reanalyzed by TCRdb: fastp trimming at Q25, MiXCR alignment, in-frame beta chains only. A single entry per CDR3 protein holds the most common genes and DNA from its merged rows. None of the V and J calls come from the authors' own analysis; TCRdb made them. For this sample the table gives roughly 340,000 distinct CDR3 sequences, of which about 16% were detected only once. The ten top clones hold approximately 20% of the sample.

Ficoll-Paque density gradient centrifugation was used to isolate PBMCs. V ends up 2 bases short and J 1 base short, with an unmatched junction base count of 7. Inclusive of the bounding cysteine and phenylalanine, the CDR3 is 17 residues long. Only the CDR3 region is kept as DNA, spanning 51 bases read in frame from base 1. Results and caveats for the whole study, not just this receptor: SARS-CoV-2 specificity was not confirmed for the second-wave clones peaking on day 37. Contracting CD4+ clones appeared mostly in the CM and EM memory subsets, whereas CD8+ clones were enriched in EMRA. The study covered only a couple of mild cases, and larger cohorts including severe cases with pre-infection samples were considered necessary. Some responding clones were detected in pre-infection memory, which suggested that pre-existing cross-reactive memory T cells had joined the SARS-CoV-2 response. Clones contracting from day 15 to 85 had balanced CD4/CD8 phenotypes, while a second wave expanding from day 15 to 37 was biased towards CD4+.

This receptor was obtained from a man in his late teens or twenties who had mild COVID-19 (a few samples of this study predate the infection). The sample titles of this study are shuffled in the database, so cell type and time point are left out; the donor was told from shared clones. The sequence is built from TRBV23-1 and TRBJ2-1, with 8 bases in between that match TRBD2. TRBV23-1 is annotated as an ORF whose role is uncertain. Sequenced: PBMCs or a T cell subset sorted from them (not recorded which). The CDR3 sequence is CASSQPLAGGSYNEQFF. The DNA sequence is as follows: TGCGCCAGCAGTCAACCGCTGGCGGGGGGTTCCTACAATGAGCAGTTCTTC.